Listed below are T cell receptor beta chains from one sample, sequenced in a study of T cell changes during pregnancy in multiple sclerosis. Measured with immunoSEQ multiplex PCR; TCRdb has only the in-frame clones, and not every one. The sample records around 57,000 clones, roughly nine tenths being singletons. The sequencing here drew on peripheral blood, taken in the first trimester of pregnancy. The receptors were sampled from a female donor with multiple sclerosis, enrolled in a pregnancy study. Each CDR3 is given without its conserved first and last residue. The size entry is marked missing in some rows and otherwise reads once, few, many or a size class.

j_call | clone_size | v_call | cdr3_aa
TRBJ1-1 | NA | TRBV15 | ATSRGGLDPEAF
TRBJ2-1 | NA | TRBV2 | ASRQRATYNEQF
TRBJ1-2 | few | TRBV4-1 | ASSQLRGDYGYT
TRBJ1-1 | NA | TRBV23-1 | ASRAPISWTEQEAF
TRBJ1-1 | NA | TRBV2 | ASSNIAQANTEAF
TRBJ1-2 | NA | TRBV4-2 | ASSPGTAMRDYGYT
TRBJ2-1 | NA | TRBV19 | ASGLEQF
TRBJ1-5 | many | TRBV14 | ASRKSRYSNQPQH
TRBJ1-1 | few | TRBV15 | ATTRDITGKAF
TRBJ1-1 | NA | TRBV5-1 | ASSSRAQGDGLNTEAF
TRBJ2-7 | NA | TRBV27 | ASSGPGSYEQY
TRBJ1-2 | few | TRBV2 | ASKLQGAQT
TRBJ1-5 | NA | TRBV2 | ASSGGRGPQH
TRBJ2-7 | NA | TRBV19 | ASSESSGTGVHEQY
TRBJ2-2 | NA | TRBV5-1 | ASNTQGAARGELF
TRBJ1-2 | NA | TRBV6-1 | ASTPSGVNYGYT
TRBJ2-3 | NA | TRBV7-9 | ASSSGTSGFTDTQY
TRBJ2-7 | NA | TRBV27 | ASSLSRTAYEQY
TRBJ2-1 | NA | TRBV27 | ASSLGAGGVGEQF
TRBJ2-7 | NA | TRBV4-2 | ASSQGYGEQY
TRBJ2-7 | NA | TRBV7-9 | ASSLDRIEQY
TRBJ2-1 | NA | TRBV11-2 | ASSLAGQGANNEQF